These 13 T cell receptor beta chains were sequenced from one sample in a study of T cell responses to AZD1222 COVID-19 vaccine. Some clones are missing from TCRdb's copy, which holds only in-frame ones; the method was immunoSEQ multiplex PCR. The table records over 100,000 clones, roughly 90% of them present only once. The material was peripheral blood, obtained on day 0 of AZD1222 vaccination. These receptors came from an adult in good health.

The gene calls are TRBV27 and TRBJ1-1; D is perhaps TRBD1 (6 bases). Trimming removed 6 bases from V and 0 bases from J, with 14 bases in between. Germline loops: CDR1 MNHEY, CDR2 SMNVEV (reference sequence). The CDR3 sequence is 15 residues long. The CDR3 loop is CASREGGQMNTEAFF. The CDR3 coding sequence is TGTGCCAGCAGGGAGGGGGGGCAGATGAACACTGAAGCTTTCTTT.

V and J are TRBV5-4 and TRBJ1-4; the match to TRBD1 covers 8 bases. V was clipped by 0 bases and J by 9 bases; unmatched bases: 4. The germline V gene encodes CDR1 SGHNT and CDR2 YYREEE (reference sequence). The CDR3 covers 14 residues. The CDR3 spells CASSLDRGVKKLFF. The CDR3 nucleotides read TGTGCCAGCAGCTTGGACAGGGGGGTGAAAAAACTGTTTTTT.

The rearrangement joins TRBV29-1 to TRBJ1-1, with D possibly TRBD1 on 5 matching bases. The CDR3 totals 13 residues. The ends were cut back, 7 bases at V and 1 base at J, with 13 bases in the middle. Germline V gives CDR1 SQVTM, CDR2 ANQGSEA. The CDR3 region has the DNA TGCAGCGCTAAGGGGTTCCCGAACACTGAAGCTTTCTTT. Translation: CSAKGFPNTEAFF.

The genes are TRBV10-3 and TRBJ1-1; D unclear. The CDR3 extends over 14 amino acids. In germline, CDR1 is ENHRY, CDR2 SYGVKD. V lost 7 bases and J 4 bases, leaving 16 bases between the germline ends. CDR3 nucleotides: TGTGCCATCATGGGAGGTTCCTTGGGCACTGAAGCTTTCTTT. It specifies CAIMGGSLGTEAFF.

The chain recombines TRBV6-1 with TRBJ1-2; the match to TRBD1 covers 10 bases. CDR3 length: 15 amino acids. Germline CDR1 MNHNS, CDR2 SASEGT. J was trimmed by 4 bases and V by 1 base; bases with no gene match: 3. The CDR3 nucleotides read TGTGCCAGCAGTGAAGAGGGACAGGGGAGCTATGGCTACACCTTC. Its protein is CASSEEGQGSYGYTF.

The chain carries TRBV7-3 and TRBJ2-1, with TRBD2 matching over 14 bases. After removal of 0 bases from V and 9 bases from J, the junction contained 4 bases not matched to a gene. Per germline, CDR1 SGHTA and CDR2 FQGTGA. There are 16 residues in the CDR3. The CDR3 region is CASSLTWTSGGPEQFF. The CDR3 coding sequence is TGTGCCAGCAGCTTAACGTGGACTAGCGGGGGGCCTGAGCAGTTCTTC. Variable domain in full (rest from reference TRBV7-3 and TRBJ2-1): GAGVSQTPSNKVTEKGKYVELRCDPISGHTALYWYRQSLGQGPEFLIYFQGTGAADDSGLPNDRFFAVRPEGSVSTLKIQRTERGDSAVYLCASSLTWTSGGPEQFFGPGTRLTVL.

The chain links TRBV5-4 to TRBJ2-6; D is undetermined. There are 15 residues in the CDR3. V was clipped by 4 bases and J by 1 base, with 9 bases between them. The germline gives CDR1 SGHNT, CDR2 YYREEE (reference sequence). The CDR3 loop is CASSETISGANVLTF. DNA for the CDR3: TGTGCCAGCAGCGAGACCATTTCTGGGGCCAACGTCCTGACTTTC.

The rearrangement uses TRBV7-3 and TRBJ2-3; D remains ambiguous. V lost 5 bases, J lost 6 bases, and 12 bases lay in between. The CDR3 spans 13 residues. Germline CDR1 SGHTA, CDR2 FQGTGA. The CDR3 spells CASSATPKDTQYF. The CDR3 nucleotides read TGTGCCAGCAGCGCCACGCCCAAGGATACGCAGTATTTT.

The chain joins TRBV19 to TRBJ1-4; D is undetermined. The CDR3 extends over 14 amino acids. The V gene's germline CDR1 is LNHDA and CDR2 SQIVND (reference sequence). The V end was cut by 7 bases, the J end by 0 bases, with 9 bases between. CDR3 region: CASTDMPTNEKLFF. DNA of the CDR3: TGTGCCAGTACAGACATGCCAACTAATGAAAAACTGTTTTTT.

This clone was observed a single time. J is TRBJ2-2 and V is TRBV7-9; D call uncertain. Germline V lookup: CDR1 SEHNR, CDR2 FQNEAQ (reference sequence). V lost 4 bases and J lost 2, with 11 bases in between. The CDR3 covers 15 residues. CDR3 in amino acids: CASSSRRQNTGELFF. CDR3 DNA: TGTGCCAGCAGCTCCCGACGACAAAACACCGGGGAGCTGTTTTTT.

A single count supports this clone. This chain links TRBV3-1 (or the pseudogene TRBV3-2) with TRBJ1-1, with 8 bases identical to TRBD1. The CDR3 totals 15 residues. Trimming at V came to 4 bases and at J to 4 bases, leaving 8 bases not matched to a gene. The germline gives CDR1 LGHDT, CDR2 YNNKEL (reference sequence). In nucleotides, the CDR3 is TGTGCCAGCAGCCCAACCGACAGGGGAGGCACTGAAGCTTTCTTT. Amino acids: CASSPTDRGGTEAFF.

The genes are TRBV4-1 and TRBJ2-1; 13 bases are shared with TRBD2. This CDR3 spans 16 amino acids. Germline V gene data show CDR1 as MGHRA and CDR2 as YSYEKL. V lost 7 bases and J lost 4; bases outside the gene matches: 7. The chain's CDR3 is CASKGLAGIGYNEQFF. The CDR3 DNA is TGCGCCAGCAAGGGACTAGCGGGGATCGGGTACAATGAGCAGTTCTTC.

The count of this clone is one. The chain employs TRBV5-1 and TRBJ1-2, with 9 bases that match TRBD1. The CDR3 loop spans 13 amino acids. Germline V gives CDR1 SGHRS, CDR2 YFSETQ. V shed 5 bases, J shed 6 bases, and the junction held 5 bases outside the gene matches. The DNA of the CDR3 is TGCGCCAGCAGTCCGGACAGGGGCAATGGCTACACCTTC. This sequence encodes CASSPDRGNGYTF.